Shown below are 18 T cell receptor beta chains from a single sample sequenced in a study of blood T cell repertoires in COVID-19. TCRdb's copy holds only in-frame clones and misses some; the assay was immunoSEQ multiplex PCR. This table has 150,000 to 200,000 clones, 80% to 90% appearing once. Sequenced material: peripheral blood. These receptors were taken from a man aged 18 to 29 who had recovered from COVID-19.

This chain joins TRBV24-1 and TRBJ1-1; 9 bases fit TRBD1. This CDR3 has 15 residues. The germline gives CDR1 KGHDR, CDR2 SFDVKD. V lost 6 bases and J lost 1; bases outside the gene matches: 5. The chain's CDR3 is CATSIGTGTNTEAFF. In DNA, the CDR3 is TGTGCCACCAGTATCGGGACAGGGACGAACACTGAAGCTTTCTTT.

The rearrangement joins TRBV19 to TRBJ2-1, with TRBD2 matching over 9 bases. CDR3 size: 16 residues. Germline V gene lookup returns CDR1 LNHDA and CDR2 SQIVND (reference sequence). With V trimmed by 3 bases and J by 6 bases, 9 bases remained unmatched. The CDR3 loop is CASSIPALAGGNEQFF. Here the CDR3 DNA reads TGTGCCAGTAGTATCCCCGCACTAGCGGGCGGCAATGAGCAGTTCTTC.

This chain joins TRBV10-3 and TRBJ2-7; 8 bases are shared with TRBD2. J gave up 3 bases and V 4 bases, and 8 bases lay outside the gene matches. Germline V lookup: CDR1 ENHRY, CDR2 SYGVKD. This CDR3 region has 15 residues. The CDR3 region is CAISAGTRSGYEQYF. DNA for the CDR3: TGTGCCATCAGTGCCGGGACTAGGAGTGGCTACGAGCAGTACTTC.

The J gene is TRBJ2-4, the V gene TRBV10-3; tentatively, D is TRBD2 (5 bases). The CDR3 consists of 16 residues. CDR1 and CDR2 from the germline V gene are ENHRY and SYGVKD. V lost 0 bases and J 6 bases, leaving 15 bases between the germline ends. The chain's CDR3 is CAISESRGTTGNIQYF. CDR3 bases: TGTGCCATCAGTGAGTCACGGGGAACCACGGGAAACATTCAGTACTTC.

The J gene is TRBJ2-7, the V gene TRBV30, with D perhaps matching TRBD2 (6 bases). The CDR3 loop spans 14 amino acids. CDR1 and CDR2 from the germline V gene are GTSNPN and SVGIG (reference sequence). V was pared by 0 bases and J by 2 bases, with 11 bases between. Here the CDR3 DNA reads TGTGCCTGGAGTGTTGGCGGGAACCCCTACGAGCAGTACTTC. This gives the protein CAWSVGGNPYEQYF.

V gene TRBV5-5 combines with J gene TRBJ2-3; 7 bases match TRBD2. Trimming removed 2 bases from V and 0 bases from J; junction bases left unmatched: 12. This CDR3 has 18 residues. CDR1 and CDR2 (germline): SGHKS, YYEKEE (reference sequence). CDR3 DNA sequence: TGTGCCAGCAGCTTCGGGGTTTCGGAGCGGGGTAGCACAGATACGCAGTATTTT. It codes for CASSFGVSERGSTDTQYF.

V gene TRBV20-1 combines with J gene TRBJ2-7; D is ambiguous. Germline V gene sequence: CDR1 DFQATT, CDR2 SNEGSKA (reference sequence). Between the trimmed V and J ends, which lost 2 bases and 7 bases, there was a span of 9 bases. The length of the CDR3 is 11 residues. Here the CDR3 DNA reads TGCAGTGCTAGATTTCTATGGGAGCAGTACTTC. This encodes CSARFLWEQYF.

This chain joins TRBV18 and TRBJ1-2; tentative D call: TRBD1 (5 bases). The CDR3 is 14 amino acids. From germline, CDR1 is KGHSH and CDR2 LQKENI. The V end was cut by 2 bases, the J end by 4 bases, with 11 bases between. CDR3 sequence (DNA): TGTGCCAGCTCACCATCCCGGGGGGGCTATGGCTACACCTTC. Protein product: CASSPSRGGYGYTF.

The rearrangement joins TRBV3-1 (or the pseudogene TRBV3-2) to TRBJ2-3, with D tentatively TRBD2 (5 bases). The CDR3 contains 17 residues. The ends were cut back, 0 bases at V and 3 bases at J, with 16 bases in the middle. Germline-derived CDR1 and CDR2 are LGHDT and YNNKEL (reference sequence). CDR3 DNA: TGTGCCAGCAGCCAAGAAGCGGCGCCCCCGGGTACAGATACGCAGTATTTT. Encoded protein: CASSQEAAPPGTDTQYF.

The chain carries TRBV4-3 and TRBJ2-1; TRBD2 aligns across 10 bases. Germline V CDR1 and CDR2: LGHNA, YSLEER. V lost 1 base, J lost 7 bases, and 4 bases stayed unmatched. The CDR3 spans 15 residues. CDR3 coding DNA: TGCGCCAGCAGCCAAGCGGGACTAGCGAAGAATGAGCAGTTCTTC. This codes for CASSQAGLAKNEQFF.

The rearrangement links TRBV5-6 to TRBJ1-1; 7 bases match TRBD1. CDR3 length: 16 residues. Per the germline V gene, CDR1 is SGHDT and CDR2 is YYEEEE. Trimming at V came to 2 bases and at J to 1 base, leaving 8 bases not matched to a gene. The CDR3 DNA is TGTGCCAGCAGCTTTAGAGGGGGCCTAGCGAACACTGAAGCTTTCTTT. Protein sequence: CASSFRGGLANTEAFF. Drawing the rest from reference TRBV5-6 and TRBJ1-1, the complete variable domain is DAGVTQSPTHLIKTRGQQVTLRCSPKSGHDTVSWYQQALGQGPQFIFQYYEEEERQRGNFPDRFSGHQFPNYSSELNVNALLLGDSALYLCASSFRGGLANTEAFFGQGTRLTVV.

This clone turned up a few times. The rearrangement joins TRBV29-1 to TRBJ2-2; 9 bases map to TRBD1. CDR3 length: 13 residues. Germline V gene lookup returns CDR1 SQVTM and CDR2 ANQGSEA. Unmatched junction bases numbered 3, after V lost 6 bases and J lost 4 bases. DNA of the CDR3: TGCAGCGTATGGACAGGGGCCACCGGGGAGCTGTTTTTT. As protein: CSVWTGATGELFF.

Written as DNA, the CDR3 is TGCAGTGCTACTGACCAAGAGACCCAGTACTTC. Its protein product is CSATDQETQYF. The chain recombines TRBV20-1 with TRBJ2-5, with unresolved D. The CDR3 spans 11 residues. Germline V gene data show CDR1 as DFQATT and CDR2 as SNEGSKA (reference sequence). V gave up 4 bases and J gave up 0 bases, with 3 bases separating them.

The chain recombines TRBV3-1 (or the pseudogene TRBV3-2) with TRBJ2-5, with TRBD2 matching over 11 bases. The CDR3 spans 16 residues. Germline values: CDR1 LGHDT, CDR2 YNNKEL (reference sequence). With 6 bases clipped from V and 5 bases from J, the junction kept 11 bases outside the gene matches. DNA for the CDR3: TGTGCCAGCAGTCTCGCAGTAGCGGGAGGGTGGGAGACCCAGTACTTC. Its protein is CASSLAVAGGWETQYF.

The chain recombines TRBV7-2 with TRBJ2-5; D unclear. Trimming cost V 1 base and J 2 bases, with 8 bases left between them. Germline V gene sequence: CDR1 SGHTA, CDR2 FQGNSA. This CDR3 contains 14 residues. In nucleotides, the CDR3 is TGTGCCAGCAGCTTAGATCGGAGTCAAGAGACCCAGTACTTC. Its protein is CASSLDRSQETQYF. Full variable domain (missing parts from reference TRBV7-2 and TRBJ2-5): GAGVSQSPSNKVTEKGKDVELRCDPISGHTALYWYRQSLGQGLEFLIYFQGNSAPDKSGLPSDRFSAERTGGSVSTLTIQRTQQEDSAVYLCASSLDRSQETQYFGPGTRLLVL.

V gene TRBV18 combines with J gene TRBJ1-1; maybe TRBD1 (6 bases). Per germline, CDR1 KGHSH and CDR2 LQKENI. Trimming removed 2 bases at V and 6 bases at J, with 13 bases between. The CDR3 has 14 amino acids. As DNA, the CDR3 is TGTGCCAGCTCACCATATCGAGACAGGCCTGAAGCTTTCTTT. Its protein product is CASSPYRDRPEAFF.

This chain uses TRBV27 with TRBJ1-2, with D unresolved. Germline values: CDR1 MNHEY, CDR2 SMNVEV (reference sequence). Trimming removed 6 bases from V and 6 bases from J, with 11 bases in between. CDR3 length: 12 amino acids. The CDR3 reads CASREAGDGYTF. The CDR3 bases are TGTGCCAGCAGAGAAGCCGGAGATGGCTACACCTTC.

The chain employs TRBV28 and TRBJ1-2, with 7 bases fitting TRBD1. V lost 6 bases to trimming and J lost 5 bases; unmatched junction nucleotides: 6. The CDR3 runs 13 residues. The germline V gene encodes CDR1 MDHEN and CDR2 SYDVKM. CDR3 amino acids: CASSPDRRYGYTF. The CDR3 DNA follows: TGTGCCAGCAGCCCGGACAGGCGTTATGGCTACACCTTC.